This entry lists 14 T cell receptor beta chains sequenced from one sample in a study of blood T cells in healthy people across ages. A second roughly 7 to 11 cycle PCR used barcoded and J-beta primers. From the 5' RACE reads, TCRdb called clonotypes with MiXCR, one entry per CDR3 protein. Of about 930,000 distinct CDR3 sequences listed, about 27% are singletons. The sample was also linked to a second study, of T cells of mothers and their children.

The sample consisted of blood. These receptors were obtained from a woman between 40 and 50 years old in good health.

This clonotype was recorded a few times. A read error is possible here, since a much larger clone lies one base away. The chain employs TRBV10-3 and TRBJ1-2; no clear D gene. The CDR3 runs to 11 residues. The V gene's germline CDR1 is ENHRY and CDR2 SYGVKD. V lost 3 bases and J 4 bases, leaving 3 bases between the germline ends. The CDR3 bases are TGTGCCATCAGTGACAGCTATGGCTACACCTTC. It translates to CAISDSYGYTF.

A remark on this clonotype: One junction end does not reproduce the germline sequence, and a read error may be involved. The genes are TRBV24-1 and TRBJ2-1; 7 bases agree with TRBD2. CDR1 is KGHDR, CDR2 SFDVKD, per germline. The CDR3 consists of 15 residues. DNA for the CDR3: TGTACCACCAGTGACCCTGGGACTAACTACAATGAGCAGTTCTTC. As protein: CTTSDPGTNYNEQFF.

This clonotype was seen a handful of times. Just one base apart from a much larger clone, this may be a read error. The chain has TRBV4-2 and TRBJ1-2, with 7 bases identical to TRBD1. The CDR3 is 18 amino acids. Per germline, CDR1 LGHNA and CDR2 YNFKEQ. V lost 4 bases to trimming and J lost 4 bases; unmatched junction nucleotides: 18. CDR3 in amino acids: CASSRLKGTASAGYGYTF. DNA of the CDR3: TGTGCCAGCAGCCGACTTAAAGGGACAGCTTCGGCTGGCTATGGCTACACCTTC.

This clonotype was seen repeatedly, ten times or more. The chain employs TRBV7-4 and TRBJ2-3, with TRBD1 identical over 9 bases. In germline, CDR1 is SGHVT, CDR2 SQSDAQ. The CDR3 extends over 15 amino acids. J gave up 4 bases and V 5 bases, and 7 bases lay outside the gene matches. CDR3 nucleotides: TGTGCCAGCAGCACCCGGACAGGGGTCGCAGATACGCAGTATTTT. Translated: CASSTRTGVADTQYF.

This clonotype was detected ten times or more. The chain joins TRBV4-3 to TRBJ2-7; maybe TRBD2 (6 bases). This CDR3 comprises 13 residues. Germline assignment: CDR1 LGHNA and CDR2 YSLEER. V shed 1 base and J shed 9 bases, with 13 bases lying between them. CDR3 amino acids: CASSQARGMLQYF. The CDR3 coding sequence is TGCGCCAGCAGCCAAGCGCGCGGGATGTTGCAGTACTTC.

The chain uses TRBV7-6 and TRBJ1-1; 10 positions match TRBD1. This CDR3 has 14 amino acids. The germline gives CDR1 SGHVS, CDR2 FNYEAQ. V shed 3 bases and J 6 bases; nucleotides not matched to a gene: 4. CDR3 residues: CASSFSGTGAEAFF. Written as DNA, the CDR3 is TGTGCCAGCAGCTTTTCCGGGACAGGGGCTGAAGCTTTCTTT.

As regards this clonotype: A much larger clonotype is one base distant, so this may be a read error. CDR3 sequence: CASSPRSRFGSEGFF. The CDR3 coding sequence is TGTGCCAGCAGCCCCCGGTCTCGTTTTGGTTCTGAGGGGTTCTTC. The genes are TRBV28 and TRBJ2-1, with D possibly matching TRBD2 (5 bases). CDR1 and CDR2 from the germline V gene are MDHEN and SYDVKM. This CDR3 region has 15 residues. V was cut by 6 bases and J by 15 bases, with 27 bases left in between.

A few counts support this clonotype. CDR3 in DNA: TGTGCCAGCAGTTACTCAGGCGGAATGAACACTGAAGCTTTCTTT. It is translated as CASSYSGGMNTEAFF. This chain links TRBV6-5 with TRBJ1-1; D is ambiguous. Germline V gene lookup returns CDR1 MNHEY and CDR2 SVGAGI. Trimming left V 0 bases short and J 0 bases short, with 8 bases between. The CDR3 contains 15 residues.

The chain recombines TRBV28 with TRBJ1-4; D is perhaps TRBD1 (5 bases). V was trimmed by 5 bases and J by 3 bases, leaving 7 bases between them. Germline CDR1 reads MDHEN; CDR2 reads SYDVKM. This CDR3 has 13 residues. CDR3 bases: TGTGCCAGCAGTGGGACGTCTAATGAAAAACTGTTTTTT. This translates into CASSGTSNEKLFF.

The chain employs TRBV12-3 or TRBV12-4 and TRBJ2-7; D not resolved. The CDR3 extends over 14 amino acids. V dropped 5 bases and J dropped 2 bases, with 13 bases sitting between them. CDR3 DNA sequence: TGTGCCAGCAGTCCCCGAGAGGTCACCTACGAGCAGTACTTC. The encoded protein is CASSPREVTYEQYF.

There are many counts of this clonotype. The chain employs TRBV6-5 and TRBJ1-2; no reliable D call. Trimming cost V 5 bases and J 7 bases, with 14 bases left between them. CDR3 length: 13 residues. Germline CDR1 MNHEY, CDR2 SVGAGI. This CDR3 reads CASSDLTIPGYTF. DNA of the CDR3: TGTGCCAGCAGTGACTTGACAATACCTGGCTACACCTTC.

This clonotype came up many times. V and J are TRBV28 and TRBJ2-3; TRBD1 agrees at 8 bases. The V gene's germline CDR1 is MDHEN and CDR2 SYDVKM. This CDR3 has 16 residues. The J segment lost 3 bases and the V segment lost 4 bases, leaving 9 bases of the junction unmatched. The CDR3 reads CASSSKAGTGTDTQYF. The DNA for the CDR3 is TGTGCCAGCAGTTCGAAGGCCGGGACAGGTACAGATACGCAGTATTTT.

Concerning this clonotype: Given a much more abundant clone one base away, this may be a read error. J is TRBJ2-4 and V is TRBV27; a weak D match, TRBD2 (5 bases). The J call is uncertain, as TRBJ2-7 better fits the DNA end. The CDR3 contains 15 residues. The germline V gene has CDR1 MNHEY and CDR2 SMNVEV (reference sequence). The CDR3 spells CASSLRGPQGNEQYF. CDR3 nucleotide sequence: TGTGCCAGCAGTTTAAGAGGGCCCCAAGGAAACGAGCAGTACTTC.

The CDR3 nucleotides read TGTGCCTGGAGTGTTGGTGGCGCCACCTACGAGCAGTACTTC. It translates to CAWSVGGATYEQYF. This chain links TRBV30 with TRBJ2-4, with unresolved D. Near its end, the DNA agrees better with TRBJ2-7, so the J call may be wrong. The CDR3 runs 14 residues. CDR1 is GTSNPN, CDR2 SVGIG, per germline (reference sequence).